Each of the 7 T cell receptor beta chains below was sequenced from the same sample in a study of blood T cell repertoires in COVID-19. Generated by immunoSEQ multiplex PCR, the TCRdb table keeps only in-frame clones and is missing some. The repertoire includes about 180,000 clones, 90% of them detected once, and 0.53% sits in the top ten. Material for sequencing was peripheral blood. The source is a man aged 45-60 years with acute or convalescent COVID-19.

The chain carries TRBV9 and TRBJ1-1; D perhaps matches TRBD1 (6 bases). The CDR3 runs to 13 residues. Trimming cost V 3 bases and J 11 bases, with 17 bases left between them. CDR1 and CDR2 (germline): SGDLS, YYNGEE. Here the CDR3 reads CASSGGGQSSAFF. DNA of the CDR3: TGTGCCAGCAGCGGTGGAGGACAGAGTTCTGCTTTCTTT.

A single count supports this clone. The rearrangement joins TRBV28 to TRBJ1-6, with D possibly being TRBD1 (5 bases). The germline V and J ends were trimmed by 2 bases and 2 bases, with 10 bases remaining between them. The CDR3 totals 16 residues. Germline lookup yields CDR1 MDHEN and CDR2 SYDVKM. CDR3 in amino acids: CASSLQGGAYNSPLHF. The CDR3 nucleotides are TGTGCCAGCAGTTTACAGGGAGGGGCCTATAATTCACCCCTCCACTTT.

The J gene is TRBJ2-5, the V gene TRBV18; no reliable D call. The CDR3 is 15 amino acids. The ends were cut back, 6 bases at V and 1 base at J, with 15 bases in the middle. Per germline, CDR1 KGHSH and CDR2 LQKENI. DNA of the CDR3: TGTGCCAGCTCCCCCCAGGAAGCCTTCCAAGAGACCCAGTACTTC. It yields the protein CASSPQEAFQETQYF.

The V gene is TRBV10-3, the J gene TRBJ2-1; TRBD2 agrees at 16 bases. The CDR3 has 15 residues. CDR1 is ENHRY, CDR2 SYGVKD, per germline. V lost 10 bases and J lost 4; bases outside the gene matches: 4. The CDR3 DNA is TGTGCCACTGGGACTAGCGGGAGGGGATACAATGAGCAGTTCTTC. It yields the protein CATGTSGRGYNEQFF.

The rearrangement joins TRBV10-2 to TRBJ2-1; perhaps TRBD2 as D (6 bases). In germline, CDR1 is WSHSY, CDR2 SAAADI. The germline V and J ends were trimmed by 10 bases and 2 bases, with 9 bases remaining between them. The CDR3 extends over 12 amino acids. CDR3 amino acids: CATGGPYNEQFF. CDR3 in DNA: TGCGCCACCGGAGGGCCCTACAATGAGCAGTTCTTC.

This rearrangement joins TRBV6-5 to TRBJ1-2; 7 bases are a match to TRBD1. V lost 5 bases, J lost 3 bases, and 3 bases stayed unmatched. Germline V lookup: CDR1 MNHEY, CDR2 SVGAGI. CDR3 length: 13 residues. DNA for the CDR3: TGTGCCAGCAGTCGACAGGGTGACTATGGCTACACCTTC. Its protein product is CASSRQGDYGYTF.

CDR3 in DNA: TGCAGTGCTAGTGGGACTAGCGGGGGACGCACAGATACGCAGTATTTT. Translated, it gives CSASGTSGGRTDTQYF. The genes are TRBV20-1 and TRBJ2-3; 14 positions agree with TRBD2. Trimming at V came to 3 bases and at J to 1 base, leaving 3 bases not matched to a gene. The germline CDR1 and CDR2 sequences are DFQATT and SNEGSKA (reference sequence). The CDR3 runs 16 residues.